The subject of this entry is one TCR beta chain. The record originates from a study of shared clonotypes between healthy human individuals. This CDR3 is 13 amino acids long. The V end was cut by 7 bases, the J end by 0 bases, with 10 bases between. Looked up from germline, CDR1 is SNHLY and CDR2 is FYNNEI. CD45RO-negative, CCR7-positively selected cells formed the naive CD8 fraction, excluding terminally differentiated effector memory CD45RA+ cells. In the sorted-subset replicate PCRs, 200 ng DNA, 25,000 to 30,000 T cell genomes, was used. The method was immunoSEQ multiplex PCR; TCRdb's version includes in-frame clones alone and lacks a portion of them. This table holds 800,000 to 950,000 clones, roughly 96% found once.

The J gene is TRBJ2-7, the V gene TRBV2; D is undetermined. Sample: naive CD8+ T cells sorted from blood. The sequence derives from a man aged 25-45 years in good health. The CDR3 DNA reads TGTGCCAGCAATGGGCGCCGCTCCTACGAGCAGTACTTC. This sequence encodes CASNGRRSYEQYF. Filled out from reference TRBV2 and TRBJ2-7, the complete variable domain reads EPEVTQTPSHQVTQMGQEVILRCVPISNHLYFYWYRQILGQKVEFLVSFYNNEISEKSEIFDDQFSVERPDGSNFTLKIRSTKLEDSAMYFCASNGRRSYEQYFGPGTRLTVT.